This T cell receptor (beta chain) appears in the sequencing data of a study of T cells in Graves' hyperthyroidism and ophthalmopathy. As for the study in general: Sampling of peripheral blood happened at initial diagnosis, prior to any treatment.

The sample holds many counts of this clonotype. CDR3 length: 13 residues. V shed 8 bases and J 2 bases; nucleotides not matched to a gene: 5. CDR1 SGHRS and CDR2 YFSETQ come from the germline V gene. Researchers took RNA transcripts and amplified the TCR beta CDR3 regions from them. Primed by the HTBI set, a first-round RT-PCR was run on the TCR CDR3. One entry per CDR3 protein results from TCRdb running MiXCR on the multiplex PCR reads. The table includes 600,000 to 850,000 distinct CDR3 sequences, roughly a sixth detected once. Before ophthalmopathy appeared, progressors gave blood at initial hyperthyroidism diagnosis.

The sequenced material came from blood. The chain uses TRBV5-1 and TRBJ2-3, with 7 nucleotides matching TRBD1. The sequence was collected from a woman aged 45-59 years with Graves' hyperthyroidism that later progressed to Graves' ophthalmopathy. CDR3 sequence: CASGQDLTDTQYF. In nucleotides, the CDR3 is TGCGCCAGTGGACAGGACCTCACAGATACGCAGTATTTT.